The 5 T cell receptor beta chains in this list originate from one sample, sequenced in a study of T-cell memory formation after mild COVID-19. MiXCR, applied by TCRdb to the 5' RACE reads, yields one record per CDR3 protein. The data contain a few hundred thousand distinct CDR3 sequences, 20% to 25% of them singletons. The sample taken for sequencing was PBMCs or a T cell subset sorted from them (not recorded which). Every receptor here comes from an adult woman who had mild COVID-19 (a few samples of this study predate the infection). Cell type and time point are not known.

V usage is TRBV24-1 and J usage is TRBJ1-1, with a tentative D call TRBD1 (5 bases). Germline V gives CDR1 KGHDR, CDR2 SFDVKD. CDR3 length equals 13 residues. Trimming left V 7 bases short and J 0 bases short, with 8 bases between. The chain's CDR3 is CATRQALNTEAFF. In DNA, the CDR3 is TGTGCCACCAGACAGGCCTTGAACACTGAAGCTTTCTTT.

The chain uses TRBV5-5 and TRBJ2-7; D is possibly TRBD1 (6 bases). V lost 2 bases to trimming and J lost 5 bases, with 11 bases between them. CDR3 length: 13 amino acids. The germline V gene has CDR1 SGHKS and CDR2 YYEKEE (reference sequence). The CDR3 DNA reads as TGTGCCAGCAGCTTCACAGGGACGGACGAGCAGTACTTC. It codes for CASSFTGTDEQYF. Full variable domain (rest looked up from reference TRBV5-5 and TRBJ2-7): DAGVTQSPTHLIKTRGQQVTLRCSPISGHKSVSWYQQVLGQGPQFIFQYYEKEERGRGNFPDRFSARQFPNYSSELNVNALLLGDSALYLCASSFTGTDEQYFGPGTRLTVT.

This clonotype was seen more than once but under ten times. The chain has TRBV4-2 and TRBJ2-7; TRBD2 matches 7 bases. Trimming at V came to 3 bases and at J to 0 bases, leaving 5 bases not matched to a gene. The CDR3 has 15 residues. Germline values: CDR1 LGHNA, CDR2 YNFKEQ. CDR3 in DNA: TGTGCCAGCAGCCACTCCGGCGGGAGCTCCTACGAGCAGTACTTC. Protein: CASSHSGGSSYEQYF.

This rearrangement joins TRBV29-1 to TRBJ2-3; D is perhaps TRBD1 or TRBD2 (5 bases each). CDR1 SQVTM and CDR2 ANQGSEA come from the germline V gene. This CDR3 is built from 15 residues. Trimming shortened V by 7 bases and J by 4 bases, and 21 bases separated the two germline ends. The DNA of the CDR3 is TGCAGCGCTATTACTCTGGGGGACCCTTCAGATACGCAGTATTTT. This encodes CSAITLGDPSDTQYF.

V gene TRBV5-4 combines with J gene TRBJ1-2, with 8 bases fitting TRBD1. Trimming removed 3 bases from V and 2 bases from J; junction bases left unmatched: 6. The CDR3 has 15 residues. Germline CDR1 reads SGHNT; CDR2 reads YYREEE (reference sequence). In nucleotides, the CDR3 is TGTGCCAGCAGCTCTAAGACAGGGGCCAACTATGGCTACACCTTC. Its protein is CASSSKTGANYGYTF.